This is a list of T cell receptor beta chains from one sample in a study of T cell repertoires in cytomegalovirus infection. TCRdb used MiXCR to reprocess the reads, holding one entry per CDR3 protein. The sample comprises about half a million distinct CDR3 sequences, 33% of which are singletons, and roughly 16% rests with the top ten. Their recognized antigens are unknown. The material sequenced was cultured PBMCs, taken from culture after CMV antigen stimulation. Receptors originate from a human donor in good health (CMV status not recorded). Some clones in this sample may be carry-over from other donors' samples. CDR3s include the opening cysteine and the closing phenylalanine or tryptophan. D genes are given only for firm matches. Size tells how often a clone was seen (once, few, many) or the class of an expanded clone, and some rows leave it out.

clone size,J gene,D gene,V gene,CDR3 protein,CDR3 DNA
-,TRBJ2-1,TRBD2,TRBV2,CASGLAGAAEQFF,TGTGCCAGCGGACTAGCGGGAGCGGCTGAGCAGTTCTTC
-,TRBJ1-6,-,TRBV2,CASSGGRTFNSPLHF,TGTGCCAGCAGTGGAGGTAGGACCTTCAATTCACCCCTCCACTTT
many,TRBJ2-1,TRBD1,TRBV18,CASSPPGTGKGNEQFF,TGTGCCAGCTCACCGCCCGGGACAGGGAAGGGCAATGAGCAGTTCTTC
-,TRBJ1-1,-,TRBV12-3/TRBV12-4,CASSFRGSEAFF,TGTGCCAGCAGTTTCAGAGGCTCTGAAGCTTTCTTT
-,TRBJ2-6,-,TRBV6-5,CASRPGFSGANVLTF,TGTGCCAGCAGGCCCGGATTCTCTGGGGCCAACGTCCTGACTTTC
-,TRBJ1-1,-,TRBV12-3/TRBV12-4,CASSPTWITEAFF,TGTGCCAGCAGCCCGACATGGATCACTGAAGCTTTCTTT
-,TRBJ1-1,-,TRBV6-2/TRBV6-3,CASRETWGNTEAFF,TGTGCCAGCAGAGAGACTTGGGGGAACACTGAAGCTTTCTTT
-,TRBJ1-4,-,TRBV6-1,CASSSPRKGGEKLFF,TGTGCCAGCAGTTCCCCCAGGAAGGGCGGTGAAAAACTGTTTTTT
-,TRBJ1-1,-,TRBV5-4,CASREGEGTEAFF,TGTGCCAGCAGAGAGGGGGAAGGCACTGAAGCTTTCTTT
-,TRBJ2-1,-,TRBV6-2/TRBV6-3,CASSRGLTYNEQFF,TGTGCCAGCAGTCGGGGCCTCACCTACAATGAGCAGTTCTTC
-,TRBJ2-1,-,TRBV5-4,CASSSKSGNYNEQFF,TGTGCCAGCAGCTCCAAGTCGGGGAACTACAATGAGCAGTTCTTC
-,TRBJ2-1,-,TRBV19,CASSIPNGFGNEQFF,TGTGCCAGTAGTATCCCCAATGGATTTGGCAATGAGCAGTTCTTC
-,TRBJ2-1,TRBD1,TRBV6-2/TRBV6-3,CASSWDRVRDEQFF,TGTGCCAGCAGTTGGGACAGGGTAAGGGATGAGCAGTTCTTC
few,TRBJ2-7,TRBD1,TRBV4-3,CASSPQVDRVYDEQYF,TGCGCCAGCAGCCCCCAGGTAGACAGGGTCTACGACGAGCAGTACTTC
once,TRBJ2-1,TRBD2,TRBV2,CASSELAGGLDEQFF,TGTGCCAGCAGTGAACTCGCGGGAGGTCTCGATGAGCAGTTCTTC
-,TRBJ2-2,-,TRBV18,CASSPSQTANTGELFF,TGTGCCAGCTCACCAAGCCAGACCGCGAACACCGGGGAGCTGTTTTTT
-,TRBJ2-3,-,TRBV12-5,CASGLGGRPGLRTDTQYF,TGTGCTAGTGGTTTGGGCGGACGACCGGGACTTCGCACAGATACGCAGTATTTT
-,TRBJ1-1,-,TRBV12-3/TRBV12-4,CASSYRGVGDTEAFF,TGTGCCAGCAGTTACCGGGGGGTCGGGGACACTGAAGCTTTCTTT
few,TRBJ1-4,TRBD1,TRBV7-2,CASSANQGAGEKLFF,TGTGCCAGCAGCGCCAACCAGGGGGCAGGAGAAAAACTGTTTTTT
few,TRBJ2-4,-,TRBV19,CATAEREKNIQYF,TGTGCCACCGCTGAAAGGGAGAAAAACATTCAGTACTTC
few,TRBJ1-5,-,TRBV12-3/TRBV12-4,CASSLSSSQPQHF,TGTGCCAGCAGTTTATCCTCGTCCCAGCCCCAGCATTTT
once,TRBJ2-2,TRBD1,TRBV13,CASSLTGQSNTGELFF,TGTGCCAGCAGCCTGACGGGACAGTCTAACACCGGGGAGCTGTTTTTT
-,TRBJ1-2,TRBD1,TRBV7-9,CASRPSGTGVSYGYTF,TGTGCCAGCAGACCTTCCGGGACAGGGGTTAGCTATGGCTACACCTTC
-,TRBJ2-3,-,TRBV3-1,CASSQVGFTDTQYF,TGTGCCAGCAGCCAAGTGGGCTTCACAGATACGCAGTATTTT
many,TRBJ1-2,-,TRBV7-2,CASSQDGSIAYGYTF,TGTGCCAGCAGCCAAGATGGGTCTATCGCCTATGGCTACACCTTC
many,TRBJ2-2,-,TRBV7-2,CASSSMFQLSGELFF,TGTGCCAGCAGCTCCATGTTTCAGCTATCCGGGGAGCTGTTTTTT
-,TRBJ2-4,TRBD2,TRBV6-6,CASSHRGLADKNIQYF,TGTGCCAGCAGTCACCGGGGACTAGCGGACAAAAACATTCAGTACTTC
-,TRBJ2-3,-,TRBV27,CASSSGRSSTDTQYF,TGTGCCAGCAGTTCTGGGCGGTCTAGCACAGATACGCAGTATTTT
few,TRBJ1-2,TRBD1,TRBV5-5,CASSRPGTGDYGYTF,TGTGCCAGCAGCCGCCCCGGGACAGGGGACTATGGCTACACCTTC
many,TRBJ1-2,-,TRBV7-9,CASSRTGVLDGYTF,TGTGCCAGCAGCAGAACTGGCGTATTGGATGGCTACACCTTC
few,TRBJ2-1,TRBD2,TRBV11-2,CASSFSGGTRDEQFF,TGTGCCAGCAGCTTTAGCGGGGGGACCAGGGATGAGCAGTTCTTC
-,TRBJ2-1,-,TRBV5-6,CASSYLMSSYNEQFF,TGTGCCAGCAGCTACCTCATGAGCTCCTACAATGAGCAGTTCTTC
few,TRBJ2-2,TRBD2,TRBV6-2/TRBV6-3,CASSSGLAGPTGELFF,TGTGCCAGCAGTTCGGGACTAGCGGGACCCACCGGGGAGCTGTTTTTT
-,TRBJ2-1,TRBD2,TRBV4-1,CASTLSGGNEQFF,TGCGCCAGCACCCTATCCGGGGGGAATGAGCAGTTCTTC
-,TRBJ2-7,-,TRBV7-3,CASSLRGRYSLYEQYF,TGTGCCAGCAGCCTAAGGGGCAGATACAGCCTCTACGAGCAGTACTTC
few,TRBJ2-2,TRBD2,TRBV7-3,CASSPTSGMNTGELFF,TGTGCCAGCAGCCCTACTAGCGGGATGAACACCGGGGAGCTGTTTTTT
-,TRBJ1-3,-,TRBV5-3,CASSSGTASTLSGNTIYF,TGTGCCAGCAGTTCCGGGACTGCCAGTACCCTCTCTGGAAACACCATATATTTT
-,TRBJ2-3,TRBD2,TRBV6-2/TRBV6-3,CASSSWTSGSTDTQYF,TGTGCCAGCAGTTCCTGGACTAGCGGGAGTACAGATACGCAGTATTTT
-,TRBJ1-2,TRBD1,TRBV7-2,CASSLASGGFNYGYTF,TGTGCCAGCAGCTTAGCTTCAGGGGGCTTTAACTATGGCTACACCTTC
-,TRBJ1-2,-,TRBV6-6,CASSSTPGAAYGYTF,TGTGCCAGCAGTTCTACGCCAGGGGCGGCCTATGGCTACACCTTC
-,TRBJ2-7,TRBD2,TRBV7-6,CASSPGSLAVSYEQYF,TGTGCCAGCAGCCCAGGGTCCCTAGCGGTTTCCTACGAGCAGTACTTC
-,TRBJ2-1,-,TRBV18,CASPSGGQLDNEQFF,TGTGCCAGCCCTTCGGGCGGCCAACTTGACAATGAGCAGTTCTTC
-,TRBJ2-1,-,TRBV12-3/TRBV12-4,CASSLVQGLRDEQFF,TGTGCCAGCAGTTTAGTGCAGGGCTTAAGGGATGAGCAGTTCTTC
-,TRBJ2-3,TRBD2,TRBV28,CASSLGTSGSAADTQYF,TGTGCCAGCAGTTTAGGGACTAGCGGGAGTGCTGCAGATACGCAGTATTTT
-,TRBJ2-2,-,TRBV6-1,CAITQAYTGELFF,TGTGCCATAACCCAGGCGTACACCGGGGAGCTGTTTTTT
-,TRBJ2-7,-,TRBV19,CASRTTGTSYEQYF,TGTGCCAGTCGAACCACAGGGACCTCCTACGAGCAGTACTTC
many,TRBJ2-7,TRBD2,TRBV7-2,CASSRGDYEQYF,TGTGCCAGCAGCCGGGGGGATTACGAGCAGTACTTC
many,TRBJ2-2,-,TRBV7-9,CASGLQGELFF,TGTGCCAGCGGCCTGCAGGGGGAGCTGTTTTTT
-,TRBJ2-5,-,TRBV6-2/TRBV6-3,CASSYLGTTQETQYF,TGTGCCAGCAGTTACCTGGGGACGACCCAAGAGACCCAGTACTTC
few,TRBJ1-1,-,TRBV28,CASILQMNTEAFF,TGTGCCAGCATTCTCCAGATGAACACTGAAGCTTTCTTT
-,TRBJ1-4,-,TRBV14,CASSQVAGRANEKLFF,TGTGCCAGCAGCCAAGTGGCAGGGCGGGCTAATGAAAAACTGTTTTTT
once,TRBJ2-7,-,TRBV29-1,CSVDRAGNEQYF,TGCAGCGTTGATAGGGCCGGGAACGAGCAGTACTTC
many,TRBJ2-4,-,TRBV7-2,CASSREQGRIQYF,TGTGCCAGCAGCCGGGAACAGGGTCGGATTCAGTACTTC